These 20 T cell receptor beta chains were all obtained from the same sample, sequenced in a study of blood T cell repertoires in COVID-19. The method was immunoSEQ multiplex PCR; TCRdb's version includes in-frame clones alone and lacks a portion of them. The repertoire has approximately 450,000 clones, 75% to 90% of them found once; the top ten carry around 1.1%. The source material was PBMCs or T cells enriched from blood (not recorded which). The receptors originated from a man aged 30-40 years who had recovered from COVID-19.

The chain links TRBV6-5 to TRBJ2-2; a possible D gene is TRBD1 (5 bases). The CDR3 loop spans 12 amino acids. V was clipped by 5 bases and J by 6 bases, with 7 bases between them. CDR1 is MNHEY, CDR2 SVGAGI, per germline. The DNA of the CDR3 is TGTGCCAGCAGTCCACAGGCCGGGGAGCTGTTTTTT. Encoded protein: CASSPQAGELFF.

The chain employs TRBV28 and TRBJ1-1; no clear D. With 5 bases removed from V and 10 bases from J, the gap between germline ends came to 11 bases. From germline, CDR1 is MDHEN and CDR2 SYDVKM. The CDR3 is 11 amino acids. Written as DNA, the CDR3 is TGTGCCAGCAGTGAGGGTGTCGTAGCTTTCTTT. Translation gives CASSEGVVAFF.

This sequence joins TRBV7-7 and TRBJ2-1; no clear D. V lost 1 base and J 0 bases, leaving 13 bases between the germline ends. The germline gives CDR1 SSHAT, CDR2 FNYEAQ (reference sequence). The CDR3 spans 17 residues. The CDR3 DNA follows: TGTGCCAGCAGCTTAGGGGCCCGTCCTGTCTCCTACAATGAGCAGTTCTTC. Protein sequence: CASSLGARPVSYNEQFF.

In its sample, this clone was seen once. The V call is TRBV4-1, the J call TRBJ1-5; no clear D gene. Germline CDR1 reads MGHRA; CDR2 reads YSYEKL. Trimming stripped 0 bases from V and 6 bases from J, with 15 bases between. The CDR3 has 16 residues. CDR3 DNA: TGCGCCAGCAGCCAAGAAGTCCAGGAGGTTCGTCAGCCCCAGCATTTT. Protein product: CASSQEVQEVRQPQHF.

The chain uses TRBV28 and TRBJ2-7, with 12 bases identical to TRBD1. Germline-derived CDR1 and CDR2 are MDHEN and SYDVKM. V lost 4 bases to trimming and J lost 7 bases; unmatched junction nucleotides: 11. This CDR3 comprises 16 residues. CDR3 bases: TGTGCCAGCAGTTCCGTCGGGACAGGGGGCGCGGGTGAGCAGTACTTC. This translates into CASSSVGTGGAGEQYF. Using reference TRBV28 and TRBJ2-7 for the parts outside the CDR3, the full variable domain is DVKVTQSSRYLVKRTGEKVFLECVQDMDHENMFWYRQDPGLGLRLIYFSYDVKMKEKGDIPEGYSVSREKKERFSLILESASTNQTSMYLCASSSVGTGGAGEQYFGPGTRLTVT.

The chain couples TRBV15 to TRBJ1-2; the match to TRBD1 covers 10 bases. The CDR3 is 14 amino acids. CDR1 LNHNV and CDR2 YYDKDF come from the germline V gene (reference sequence). V lost 1 base and J lost 12; bases outside the gene matches: 8. CDR3 DNA sequence: TGTGCCACCAGCAGAGGCGGGACAGGGGAAGGGAACACCTTC. Its translation is CATSRGGTGEGNTF. Supplemented by reference TRBV15 and TRBJ1-2, the full variable domain reads DAMVIQNPRYQVTQFGKPVTLSCSQTLNHNVMYWYQQKSSQAPKLLFHYYDKDFNNEADTPDNFQSRRPNTSFCFLDIRSPGLGDTAMYLCATSRGGTGEGNTFGSGTRLTVV.

The chain carries TRBV25-1 and TRBJ1-5; a possible D gene is TRBD1 (5 bases). Germline V gene sequence: CDR1 MGHDK, CDR2 SYGVNS. This CDR3 spans 14 amino acids. The V end lost 3 bases, the J end lost 4 bases, and 10 bases lay between the germline ends. CDR3 sequence (DNA): TGTGCCAGCAGTGAGTGGGGGGGAAATCAGCCCCAGCATTTT. Its translation is CASSEWGGNQPQHF.

The V and J genes are TRBV7-8 and TRBJ1-1; 9 bases are shared with TRBD1. The trim removed 1 base at V and 5 bases at J, leaving 11 bases unmatched. Per the germline V gene, CDR1 is SGHVS and CDR2 is FQNEAQ. This CDR3 contains 17 residues. CDR3 nucleotides: TGTGCCAGCAGCTTAGGACAGGGGGTAGCTGGAGGAACTGAAGCTTTCTTT. Amino acid sequence: CASSLGQGVAGGTEAFF.

The chain links TRBV9 to TRBJ1-6; D call uncertain. V was trimmed by 0 bases and J by 4 bases, leaving 5 bases between them. The CDR3 covers 14 residues. The germline CDR1 and CDR2 sequences are SGDLS and YYNGEE. Here the CDR3 reads CASSVASYNSPLHF. For the CDR3, the DNA is TGTGCCAGCAGCGTAGCCAGTTATAATTCACCCCTCCACTTT.

The V and J genes are TRBV12-3 or TRBV12-4 and TRBJ1-5; no definite D call. The CDR3 totals 13 residues. Trimming shortened V by 7 bases and J by 5 bases, and 12 bases separated the two germline ends. This chain's CDR3 is CASTFGGYQPQHF. CDR3 bases: TGTGCCAGCACCTTTGGAGGCTATCAGCCCCAGCATTTT.

The chain employs TRBV10-3 and TRBJ2-6; D gene uncertain. The germline V gene encodes CDR1 ENHRY and CDR2 SYGVKD. This CDR3 spans 14 amino acids. With 3 bases removed from V and 0 bases from J, the gap between germline ends came to 3 bases. This CDR3 is CAISDISGANVLTF. The CDR3 DNA is TGTGCCATCAGTGATATCTCTGGGGCCAACGTCCTGACTTTC.

This rearrangement joins TRBV28 to TRBJ2-7, with TRBD2 matching 7 bases. The germline CDR1 and CDR2 sequences are MDHEN and SYDVKM. The CDR3 length is 13 residues. The V and J ends lost 2 bases and 6 bases, in that order; junction bases with no gene match: 4. The CDR3 protein is CASSLGGEAEQYF. In nucleotides, the CDR3 is TGTGCCAGCAGTTTAGGGGGGGAGGCCGAGCAGTACTTC.

V usage is TRBV7-9 and J usage is TRBJ1-1; D unclear. Trimming cost V 1 base and J 3 bases, with 6 bases left between them. Germline CDR1 SEHNR, CDR2 FQNEAQ (reference sequence). The CDR3 covers 13 residues. Here the CDR3 DNA reads TGTGCCAGCAGCTTAGTAGAGGACACTGAAGCTTTCTTT. It codes for CASSLVEDTEAFF.

The chain recombines TRBV13 with TRBJ1-6; TRBD1 matches at 8 bases. Germline V CDR1 and CDR2: PRHDT, FYEKMQ (reference sequence). V was clipped by 4 bases and J by 7 bases; unmatched bases: 6. The CDR3 totals 15 residues. CDR3 loop: CASSSRQGSNSPLHF. CDR3 nucleotides: TGTGCCAGCAGCTCGCGACAGGGGAGCAATTCACCCCTCCACTTT.

This clone was found once. The V call is TRBV4-1, the J call TRBJ1-4; 10 bases are shared with TRBD1. Germline CDR1 MGHRA, CDR2 YSYEKL. The V segment lost 4 bases and the J segment 3 bases; nucleotides outside the gene matches: 5. The CDR3 is 16 residues long. Here the CDR3 reads CASSRDRGLSNEKLFF. CDR3 DNA: TGCGCCAGCAGCCGGGACAGGGGTTTGTCTAATGAAAAACTGTTTTTT.

The V gene is TRBV4-1, the J gene TRBJ2-2, with D hard to call. The V and J ends lost 0 bases and 0 bases respectively, with 11 bases between them. The length of the CDR3 is 17 residues. The germline V gene encodes CDR1 MGHRA and CDR2 YSYEKL. CDR3 in amino acids: CASSQEQAAANTGELFF. The CDR3 coding sequence is TGCGCCAGCAGCCAAGAGCAAGCTGCCGCGAACACCGGGGAGCTGTTTTTT.

The CDR3 is CASSLSPGAYNEQFF. The CDR3 coding sequence is TGTGCCAGCAGCCTATCCCCCGGGGCCTACAATGAGCAGTTCTTC. The chain combines TRBV4-2 with TRBJ2-1; maybe TRBD2 (5 bases). The CDR3 sequence is 15 residues long. Germline V gene sequence: CDR1 LGHNA, CDR2 YNFKEQ. V was shortened by 4 bases and J by 2 bases, with 12 bases between the two germline ends.

V gene TRBV27 combines with J gene TRBJ2-7, with 12 bases that match TRBD2. The CDR3 loop spans 15 amino acids. The V gene's germline CDR1 is MNHEY and CDR2 SMNVEV (reference sequence). The trim removed 8 bases at V and 7 bases at J, leaving 12 bases unmatched. The CDR3 region is CASGPWTSGIGEQYF. As DNA, the CDR3 is TGTGCCAGCGGCCCGTGGACTAGCGGGATTGGGGAGCAGTACTTC.

The chain is built from TRBV7-9 and TRBJ2-5; TRBD1 matches 7 bases. Germline V CDR1 and CDR2: SEHNR, FQNEAQ (reference sequence). Trimming took 1 base from V and 5 from J; bases not matched to a gene: 4. This CDR3 is built from 14 residues. CDR3 amino acids: CASSLDRGRETQYF. DNA for the CDR3: TGTGCCAGCAGCTTAGACAGGGGAAGGGAGACCCAGTACTTC.

DNA of the CDR3: TGTGCTAGTGGTTTGCCTTCGACTAGCGGGGATGCGGAGACCCAGTACTTC. This gives the protein CASGLPSTSGDAETQYF. The rearrangement links TRBV12-5 to TRBJ2-5, with 11 bases aligning to TRBD2. The V and J ends lost 2 bases and 5 bases, in that order; junction bases with no gene match: 10. Per the germline V gene, CDR1 is LGHNT and CDR2 is FRNRAP. The CDR3 is made up of 17 amino acids.